A selection of T cell receptor beta chains follows, all from one sample in a study of T-cell memory formation after mild COVID-19. TCRdb re-analysed the 5' RACE reads in MiXCR, keeping a single row per CDR3 protein. The table has under 400,000 distinct CDR3 sequences, approximately 21% seen once. Sequencing input: PBMCs or a T cell subset sorted from them (not recorded which). The receptors here all came from an adult woman who had mild COVID-19 (a few samples of this study predate the infection). Cell type and time point are not known. Both conserved end residues are part of each CDR3. The D gene is left open where the match is weak. The size entry is marked missing in some rows and otherwise reads once, few, many or a size class.

J | size | V | D | DNA | CDR3
TRBJ2-3 | - | TRBV11-2 | TRBD2 | TGTGCCAGCAGCATATTTCCGGGACTAGCGGAAAGCACAGATACGCAGTATTTT | CASSIFPGLAESTDTQYF
TRBJ2-3 | - | TRBV20-1 | - | TGCAGTGCTTGGGTTTCAGGAGATACGCAGTATTTT | CSAWVSGDTQYF
TRBJ2-3 | few | TRBV4-1 | TRBD2 | TGCGCCAGCAGGCTTTTAACTAGCGGGAGTGCAGATACGCAGTATTTT | CASRLLTSGSADTQYF
TRBJ2-2 | - | TRBV18 | TRBD2 | TGTGCCAGCCGGCCTATAGCGGGACCGAACACCGGGGAGCTGTTTTTT | CASRPIAGPNTGELFF
TRBJ1-5 | few | TRBV7-2 | - | TGTGCCAGCAGCTCCCAGGACAGTCAGCCCCAGCATTTT | CASSSQDSQPQHF
TRBJ1-2 | - | TRBV4-1 | - | TGCGCCAGCAGCCACCCCCGGGACGGTGGATACTATGGCTACACCTTC | CASSHPRDGGYYGYTF
TRBJ1-2 | - | TRBV4-3 | - | TGCGCCAGCAGCCAAGATGCGAGGGGCTACACCTTC | CASSQDARGYTF
TRBJ2-1 | few | TRBV18 | - | TGTGCCAGCTCCAACACAGGGACGGGCAGTGAGCAGTTCTTC | CASSNTGTGSEQFF
TRBJ2-6 | - | TRBV2 | - | TGTGCCAGCAGTGAGAGGCGGGGGGCCAACGTCCTGACTTTC | CASSERRGANVLTF
TRBJ1-1 | - | TRBV30 | TRBD1 | TGTGCCTGGAGTGTTACGACAGGGACTATCACTGAAGCTTTCTTT | CAWSVTTGTITEAFF
TRBJ2-7 | - | TRBV7-2 | - | TGTGCCAGCAGCTTAGATCCGTCCCCAGGAGAGCAGTACTTC | CASSLDPSPGEQYF
TRBJ2-1 | - | TRBV5-5 | - | TGTGCCAGCAGCTTGATCCCCCGGAGCTCCTACAATGAGCAGTTCTTC | CASSLIPRSSYNEQFF
TRBJ2-3 | - | TRBV2 | - | TGTGCCAGCTGCCCGAGAGATACGCAGTATTTT | CASCPRDTQYF
TRBJ2-4 | many | TRBV7-2 | TRBD2 | TGTGCCAGCAGCCCACAAGGGACTAGTGCAAACATTCAGTACTTC | CASSPQGTSANIQYF
TRBJ1-1 | - | TRBV4-3 | - | TGCGCCAGCAGCCAAGATTTCACGTTGGGGAGGGCGTCTTTCTTT | CASSQDFTLGRASFF
TRBJ2-5 | - | TRBV5-1 | TRBD2 | TGCGCCAGCAGTTTGCCCGAAGCGGGGGCGATAAAAGAGACCCAGTACTTC | CASSLPEAGAIKETQYF
TRBJ2-6 | few | TRBV7-3 | - | TGTGCCAGCAGCTTATTGAGGGGTACTGGGGCCAACGTCCTGACTTTC | CASSLLRGTGANVLTF
TRBJ1-1 | - | TRBV29-1 | - | TGCAGCTTTCTTGGTCCCAGTATGAACACTGAAGCTTTCTTT | CSFLGPSMNTEAFF
TRBJ2-1 | - | TRBV11-1 | TRBD2 | TGTGCCAGCAGCTGGACTAGCGGGAATAATGAGCAGTTCTTC | CASSWTSGNNEQFF
TRBJ1-5 | few | TRBV18 | TRBD1 | TGTGCCAGCTCACAGGAACCGGGACAGTGGGGCAATCAGCCCCAGCATTTT | CASSQEPGQWGNQPQHF
TRBJ1-2 | few | TRBV7-9 | - | TGTGCCAGCAGCTACGACAGCGAAGCTAACTATGGCTACACCTTC | CASSYDSEANYGYTF
TRBJ2-7 | few | TRBV9 | - | TGTGCCAGCAGCGTAGCCGGGACCGGGACAAACGAGCAGTACTTC | CASSVAGTGTNEQYF
TRBJ1-5 | few | TRBV10-3 | - | TGTGCCATCAGTGATACCCCAGTGGGAACTCGGTTACAGCCCCAGCATTTT | CAISDTPVGTRLQPQHF
TRBJ1-2 | few | TRBV6-4 | - | TGTGCCAGCAGTGACTCGTATCAGGGGCTCAATGGCTACACCTTC | CASSDSYQGLNGYTF
TRBJ2-2 | - | TRBV10-3 | - | TGTGCCACCAGCTCAAGGGGGACCGGGGAGCTGTTTTTT | CATSSRGTGELFF
TRBJ1-5 | - | TRBV19 | - | TGTGCCAGTAGTATAGATCAGAGGGGTTGGGGTCAGCCCCAGCATTTT | CASSIDQRGWGQPQHF
TRBJ2-2 | many | TRBV5-1 | - | TGCGCCAGCAGCCCCCCTTGGACCGGGGAGCTGTTTTTT | CASSPPWTGELFF
TRBJ2-7 | few | TRBV25-1 | TRBD1 | TGTGCCAGCAGGACAGGGTTCTACGAGCAGTACTTC | CASRTGFYEQYF
TRBJ2-7 | - | TRBV29-1 | TRBD2 | TGCAGCGTCCAACACCTGACTAGCGCCGAGCAGTACTTC | CSVQHLTSAEQYF
TRBJ2-5 | few | TRBV29-1 | - | TGCAGCGTTGATGGTCGCCCAGGGATCCAAGAGACCCAGTACTTC | CSVDGRPGIQETQYF
TRBJ2-1 | few | TRBV18 | - | TGTGCCAGCTCACCAAGACAGGAAAACAATGAGCAGTTCTTC | CASSPRQENNEQFF
TRBJ2-1 | few | TRBV24-1 | TRBD2 | TGTGCCACCAGTGGGCGCGGGGGGACCTCCTACAATGAGCAGTTCTTC | CATSGRGGTSYNEQFF
TRBJ2-5 | few | TRBV6-2/TRBV6-3 | TRBD2 | TGTGCCAGCAGTTACCAGACTAGCGGGAGTACGGAGACCCAGTACTTC | CASSYQTSGSTETQYF
TRBJ1-1 | - | TRBV4-1 | TRBD1 | TGCGCCAGCAGCCCCTTCTCCGGACAGGGTTCGAACACTGAAGCTTTCTTT | CASSPFSGQGSNTEAFF
TRBJ2-7 | - | TRBV20-1 | TRBD2 | TGCAGTGCTAGAAGCGGGGGTGGCTACGAGCAGTACTTC | CSARSGGGYEQYF
TRBJ2-3 | few | TRBV11-2 | - | TGTGCCAGCAGCCCTCGTGCGGACTTTTACACAGATACGCAGTATTTT | CASSPRADFYTDTQYF
TRBJ2-1 | - | TRBV24-1 | - | TGTGCCACCAGTCTAGCGTCTGGGGAATGGGTAGCCTACAATGAGCAGTTCTTC | CATSLASGEWVAYNEQFF
TRBJ1-2 | - | TRBV7-2 | TRBD1 | TGTGCCAGCAGCGCAGCCGGGACAGGCTATGGCCACACCTTC | CASSAAGTGYGHTF
TRBJ2-3 | - | TRBV7-3 | TRBD2 | TGTGCCAGCAGCCAGCAGGGACTAGCCACAGATACGCAGTATTTT | CASSQQGLATDTQYF
TRBJ2-7 | few | TRBV11-2 | TRBD2 | TGTGCCAGCAGCTCATATGAGCGGGGGCCCTCCTACGAGCAGTACTTC | CASSSYERGPSYEQYF
TRBJ2-7 | once | TRBV7-8 | - | TGTGCCAGCAGCTTAGGTCATAAGGCCTTCGACGAGCAGTACTTC | CASSLGHKAFDEQYF
TRBJ2-1 | - | TRBV20-1 | - | TGCAGTGCTGTCTCGTTGGGGTTTGATGAGCAGTTCTTC | CSAVSLGFDEQFF
TRBJ2-7 | once | TRBV7-2 | TRBD2 | TGTGCCAGCAGCTTATCGAGAGCGGGGGCCTACGAGCAGTACTTC | CASSLSRAGAYEQYF
TRBJ1-2 | - | TRBV7-2 | - | TGTGCCAGCAGACCACCCGGGACCAGGGGATATGGCTACACCTTC | CASRPPGTRGYGYTF
TRBJ1-1 | - | TRBV29-1 | - | TGCAGCGTTACAGGCCGACTCTACACTGAAGCTTTCTTT | CSVTGRLYTEAFF
TRBJ1-1 | - | TRBV12-3/TRBV12-4 | - | TGTGCCAGCACCGGGCCCCTCACTGAAGCTTTCTTT | CASTGPLTEAFF
TRBJ2-5 | - | TRBV5-1 | TRBD1 | TGCGCCAGCAGCTTCTTGACAGGGGAACAAGAGACCCAGTACTTC | CASSFLTGEQETQYF
TRBJ1-2 | few | TRBV15 | TRBD1 | TGTGCCACCAGCAGAGGGAGGGACAGGGGGCACTATGGCTACACCTTC | CATSRGRDRGHYGYTF
TRBJ1-1 | - | TRBV6-5 | TRBD1 | TGTGCCAGCAGTTACCGGACGTTTGGGACAGGTGCTTTGTCGGCTGAAGCTTTCTTT | CASSYRTFGTGALSAEAFF
TRBJ2-3 | few | TRBV5-6 | - | TGTGCCAGCAGCGGCGCAGATACGCAGTATTTT | CASSGADTQYF
TRBJ2-5 | - | TRBV18 | - | TGTGCCAGCTCACCAAGTCCTAGCCGCCAAGAGACCCAGTACTTC | CASSPSPSRQETQYF
TRBJ2-7 | - | TRBV21-1 | - | TGTGCCAGCAGCGCCCGACTAGCGGACCTCTACGAGCAGTACTTC | CASSARLADLYEQYF
TRBJ2-5 | - | TRBV7-2 | TRBD2 | TGTGCCAGCAGCTCTGCCGGGACTAGCGGGAGAGAGACCCAGTACTTC | CASSSAGTSGRETQYF
TRBJ2-1 | few | TRBV24-1 | TRBD2 | TGTGCCACCAGTGAGACTAGCGGGAGGTGGAATGAGCAGTTCTTC | CATSETSGRWNEQFF
TRBJ1-5 | - | TRBV6-2/TRBV6-3 | - | TGTGCAAGCAGTCCAGACGCCAGTCAGCCCCAGCATTTT | CASSPDASQPQHF